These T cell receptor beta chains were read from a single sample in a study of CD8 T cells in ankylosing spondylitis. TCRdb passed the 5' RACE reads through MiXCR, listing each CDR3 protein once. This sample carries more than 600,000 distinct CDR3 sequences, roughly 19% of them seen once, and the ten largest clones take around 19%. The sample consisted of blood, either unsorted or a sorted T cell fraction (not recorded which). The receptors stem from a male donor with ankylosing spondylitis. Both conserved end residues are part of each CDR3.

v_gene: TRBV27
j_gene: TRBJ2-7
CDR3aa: CASRPGQIYEQYF

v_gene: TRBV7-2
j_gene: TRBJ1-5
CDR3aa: CASSLATGQGSGQPQHF

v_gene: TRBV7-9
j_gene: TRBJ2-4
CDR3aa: CASTTGQAPGDIQYF

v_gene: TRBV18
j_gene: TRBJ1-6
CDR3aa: CASAKGIRDSPLHF

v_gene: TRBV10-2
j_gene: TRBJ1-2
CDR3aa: CASSDPGTVLAGYTF

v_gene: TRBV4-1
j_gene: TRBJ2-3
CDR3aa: CASSQAKTSGRIGVPTDTQYF

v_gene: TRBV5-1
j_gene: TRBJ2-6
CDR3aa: CASRGGTGNWAGANVLTF

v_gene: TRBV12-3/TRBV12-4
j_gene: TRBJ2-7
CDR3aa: CASRLLAGPSYEQYF

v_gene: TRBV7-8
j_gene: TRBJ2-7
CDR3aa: CASSFPRTSGRAPYEQYF

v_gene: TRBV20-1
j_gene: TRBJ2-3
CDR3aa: CSARAATSGADTQYF

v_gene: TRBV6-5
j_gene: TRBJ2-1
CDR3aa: CASSLPGQSPGLDYNEQFF

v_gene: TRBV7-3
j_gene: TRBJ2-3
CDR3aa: CASSLVGGNGDTQYF